This record looks at one T cell receptor (beta chain) sequence and its context. Its target antigen remains unknown. Per-base qualities were not stored, and no clone one base away is much larger. In total, more than 500 healthy bone marrow donors made up the cohort. At the time of sampling, every cohort member was nominally healthy, though immune exposures that went unrecorded were likely present. The donor tested CMV seronegative and was one of the 352 seronegative cohort members. Every donor gave a peripheral blood sample, and the peripheral blood mononuclear cells from that sample were used for TCR beta sequencing. Genomic DNA was extracted from the blood cell samples with the Qiagen DNeasy Blood Extraction Kit. The protocol used for the library was the immunoSEQ multiplex PCR assay. A mixture of 60 forward primers for TCR Vbeta segments and 13 reverse primers for TCR Jbeta segments was used in the multiplex PCR. The CDR3 region of rearranged TCR beta genes was amplified from genomic DNA by a multiplex PCR assay. Amplified TCR beta libraries were sequenced as 87-base-pair reads on the Illumina HiSeq System. Processing in the source paper ran as follows. A later analysis tallied around 82 million unique TCR beta chains across the 700 or so repertoires, and roughly 11 million of those chains were shared by two or more donors. Raw reads were error-corrected and collapsed into unique sequences by a nearest-neighbor algorithm in which closely related sequences were merged to remove PCR and sequencing errors. Alignment of CDR3 sequences to IMGT reference sequences was used to assign V, D and J gene segments. For a sequence to be retained, at least a six-nucleotide match to both a V gene segment and a J gene segment was required. A rearrangement was called productive if the CDR3 had no stop codons and remained in frame with V and J, and every other rearrangement was called non-productive. CDR3 was defined according to IMGT convention as the region running from the second conserved V-encoded cysteine to the conserved J-encoded phenylalanine. The earlier analysis of about 500 of the donors excluded sequences that lacked an unambiguous match to a single V gene segment. In an earlier analysis of 587 of the donors, a V segment was called functional when productive rearrangements were above 56.7%, and segregating when the standard deviation between donors exceeded 5%. A statistical classification framework was developed to diagnose cytomegalovirus status using the catalog of TCR beta chain sequences. A later analysis assigned V and J genes by comparing TCR nucleotide sequences with IMGT/GENE-DB human TR gene sequences. Using the TCRdist pipeline, a later analysis assigned CDR3 sequences along with most-parsimonious VDJ recombination scenarios. In a later analysis, each TCR beta chain was defined by its CDR3 amino acid sequence together with its V-gene family, and reads without a unique V-gene family were excluded. As a way to deal with suspected cross-contamination and a sequencing artifact, a later analysis dropped under 600 nucleotide sequences that were highly shared and had low generation probability. For each public chain, a later analysis derived a clonal expansion index from normalized ranks of inferred template counts within each repertoire. Generation probabilities in a later analysis came from a VDJ recombination model fitted to out-of-frame rearrangements, and those results were checked against IGoR. A later analysis scored TCR-TCR, TCR-HLA and TCR-CMV co-occurrence with hypergeometric tests, applying a repertoire-size bias correction to TCR pairs. A later analysis estimated false discovery rates by permuting HLA or CMV assignments 20 times. In a later analysis, co-occurring TCRs were grouped with DBSCAN, and TCRdist sequence similarity was added when clustering was performed within HLA-allele-positive subsets. Repertoires with fewer than 30,000 or more than 120,000 public chains were left out of co-occurrence clustering, as were about 5 repertoires with anomalous nucleotide sharing. Imported from immuneACCESS, the table was reduced by TCRdb to in-frame sequences with V and J called. These copies leave out some clones; in studies compared against another copy, an unresolved V gene accounts for under half, and the cause of the remainder is not known. D and trimming were read from the DNA, whereas the V and J calls and clone size are those reported in that table. The sample records 220,000 or so clones, about 70% of which are singletons. The ten most abundant clones make up roughly 1.9% of the sample.

V is shortened by 7 bases, J by 1 base, and the region joining them spans 16 bases. The germline V gene (reference sequence) sets CDR1 to LNHDA and CDR2 to SQIVND. Counted from cysteine to phenylalanine, this CDR3 has 15 amino acids. The DNA shown is the 45-base CDR3, in frame from base 1. The sample originates from a study of cytomegalovirus exposure and HLA in healthy donors (TCRdb year 2017). Notes on the research overall: In an earlier analysis of around 540 of the donors, 250 to 300 Gb of sequence data and some 100 million unique TCR beta sequences from roughly 180 million T cells were reported. HLA typing included class I and class II loci at four-digit resolution. In an earlier analysis of roughly 540 of the donors, high-throughput TCR beta sequencing was used to judge whether each TCR beta V gene segment behaved as functional or pseudogenic. A later analysis re-examined previously published TCR beta repertoires from 610 or so donors and added high-resolution HLA genotyping to investigate patterns of TCR occurrence. The genetic ancestry cluster associated with self-reported Caucasian donors included 80% to 90% of the roughly 400 genotyped donors. The study was designed to test whether signatures of past pathogen exposure could be identified by cataloging public T cell receptors. A later genetic analysis took genome-wide SNP genotypes for 398 of the 666 donors and used that subset as a discovery cohort. A separate validation cohort of roughly 110 different subjects was used in addition to the 666-subject first cohort. Among a few hundred genotyped donors of the cohort, an average of around 240,000 unique TCR beta nucleotide sequences were sequenced per donor, around 20% of them non-productive. To predict cytomegalovirus infection status, the study combined high-throughput TCR immunosequencing, statistical association of individual TCRs with disease status, and machine learning. Typing coverage varied by locus: roughly 629-640 donors for A, B, C, DRB1 and DQB1; approximately 500 for DQA1; about 590 for DPA1; approximately 470 for DPB1. A few DR-DQ haplotypes were handled as single units for association and clustering because linkage in the cohort was strong. Rather than using new phenotypic data, the later analysis identified candidate immune exposures from TCR beta sequences and from how often those sequences occurred across donors. An early release covering roughly 600 HLA-typed donors comprised 250 to 350 gigabases of sequencing data and about 90 million unique TCR sequences. The study profiled the T cell repertoires of fewer than 850 subjects by immunosequencing and related them to cytomegalovirus serostatus. Donor age, sex, ethnicity and CMV serostatus were compiled together with the repertoire data. Every discovery cohort repertoire had been produced on one sequencing platform. What the research found in general, with its limitations: Compared with the approximately 720-donor mean, donors in an Asian-associated ancestry cluster had fewer N-insertions in productive TCRs, according to a later genetic analysis. Most TCR sequences were seen in very few donors, while some public TCRs were found in many individuals. When HLA alleles, especially DR and DQ, strongly co-occurred, attributing TCR associations to individual alleles was difficult. A later analysis associated some 17,000 TCR beta sequences with specific HLA alleles at a false discovery rate of 0.05. In a later analysis, the rate of TCR association differed among HLA loci, with DRB1 alleles having the most associated TCRs and HLA-C alleles having the fewest. Linkage disequilibrium might explain the correlated functional status among segregating V segments, but an unknown experimental factor could not be excluded. For the cohort, immune exposure information was limited to CMV serostatus. According to the authors, the approach could potentially be generalized to other disease states and immunological phenotypes. The earlier analysis of nearly 600 of the donors excluded about 16 rarely observed V segments, including chromosome 9 orphons, because counts were too low. A total of 164 TCR beta chains were listed by the study as associated with cytomegalovirus. The classifier was reported to diagnose cytomegalovirus status with high specificity and sensitivity in both the original cohort and the validation cohort. An association between a missense DCLRE1C variant and V-gene and J-gene trimming of TCR beta chains was found in a later genetic analysis and replicated in an independent cohort. A group of highly shared sequence variants was considered likely to be a technical artifact of the sequencing pipeline. The 87-base-pair reads could not distinguish some IMGT-functional V segments, including TRBV6-2 and TRBV6-3, so those segments were excluded. A later analysis found that HLA-associated TCR beta chains were more clonally expanded and had lower generation probabilities than equally common non-associated chains. According to a later analysis, most CMV-associated TCR beta chains appeared to be HLA-restricted, and the HLA associations seemed to be driven largely by CMV exposure. A further reported finding was that TCR beta sequences accurately predicted the HLA-A and HLA-B alleles for most subjects in the first cohort. In vitro tests confirmed that a few of the cytomegalovirus-associated TCR beta chains recognize cytomegalovirus antigens. A later analysis reported that several top co-occurrence clusters appeared linked to parvovirus B19, influenza, CMV and Epstein-Barr virus. Roughly uniform sequencing depth across donors was assumed in presence/absence analyses, although this assumption may not hold. An earlier analysis of 587 of the donors showed that most TCR beta V segments appeared in productive rearrangements either about 90% or about 30% of the time, which broadly matched IMGT annotations. Because HLA typing was unavailable for some donors at each locus, only the typed subset was used in association tests. The cohort was sequenced for TCR beta chains only, and without alpha or paired-chain data the features that could be detected were limited.

The specimen was PBMCs. The TCR was taken from a woman under 40 in good health and CMV-seronegative. Here the chain combines TRBV19 and TRBJ1-1, with an unclear D gene assignment. At the DNA level, the sequence is TGTGCCAGTATTGATAGGGAGGCGGGGAACACTGAAGCTTTCTTT. This translates into CASIDREAGNTEAFF.